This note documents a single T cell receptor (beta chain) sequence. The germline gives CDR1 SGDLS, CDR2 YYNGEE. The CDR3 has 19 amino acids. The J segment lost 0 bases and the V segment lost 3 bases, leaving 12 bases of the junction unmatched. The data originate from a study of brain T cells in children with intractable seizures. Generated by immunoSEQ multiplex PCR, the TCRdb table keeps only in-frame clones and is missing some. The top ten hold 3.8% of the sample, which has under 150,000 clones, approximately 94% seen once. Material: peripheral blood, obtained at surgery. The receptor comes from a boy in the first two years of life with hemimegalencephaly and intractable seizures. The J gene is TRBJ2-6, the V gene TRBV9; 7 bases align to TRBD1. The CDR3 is CASSGHGVGGNSGANVLTF. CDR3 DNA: TGTGCCAGCAGCGGCCACGGGGTAGGGGGCAACTCTGGGGCCAACGTCCTGACTTTC.